These 24 T cell receptor beta chains originate from one sample sequenced in a study of T-cell memory formation after mild COVID-19. TCRdb independently ran MiXCR on the 5' RACE reads; one entry per CDR3 protein. The sample lists roughly 250,000 distinct CDR3 sequences; approximately 15% were seen once. Sequences were obtained from PBMCs or a T cell subset sorted from them (not recorded which). These receptors were taken from a man younger than 35 who had mild COVID-19 (a few samples of this study predate the infection). Cell type and time point are not known.

There are a few counts of this clonotype. V and J are TRBV4-1 and TRBJ1-6; D ambiguous. V was pared by 0 bases and J by 14 bases, with 11 bases between. Germline CDR1 and CDR2: MGHRA and YSYEKL. The CDR3 consists of 13 residues. The CDR3 DNA reads TGCGCCAGCAGCCAAGATTTAGATGCTTCCCTCCACTTT. Translated: CASSQDLDASLHF.

CDR3 sequence: CASSPTGAETQYF. The CDR3 nucleotides read TGTGCCAGCAGCCCGACAGGGGCAGAGACCCAGTACTTC. The chain has TRBV7-6 and TRBJ2-5; 8 bases fit TRBD1. Germline V gives CDR1 SGHVS, CDR2 FNYEAQ. The J segment lost 4 bases and the V segment lost 5 bases, leaving 3 bases of the junction unmatched. The CDR3 runs 13 residues.

The sample holds many counts of this clonotype. This chain connects TRBV30 to TRBJ1-5, with D maybe TRBD1 (5 bases). The CDR3 covers 14 residues. Trimming took 0 bases from V and 6 from J, leaving 12 bases between them. Germline V CDR1 and CDR2: GTSNPN, SVGIG (reference sequence). The CDR3 spells CAWSVSGLGQPQHF. The CDR3 DNA is TGTGCCTGGAGTGTCTCAGGGTTAGGTCAGCCCCAGCATTTT.

In its sample, this clonotype was seen a few times. The rearrangement links TRBV20-1 to TRBJ2-5, with 8 bases matching TRBD1. V was pared by 3 bases and J by 4 bases, with 10 bases of the junction left unmatched. The CDR3 is 15 residues long. Per germline, CDR1 DFQATT and CDR2 SNEGSKA (reference sequence). The CDR3 loop reads CSARLDRAVGETQYF. Written as DNA, the CDR3 is TGCAGTGCTAGGCTGGACAGGGCGGTGGGAGAGACCCAGTACTTC.

The chain is built from TRBV11-2 and TRBJ2-4, with 7 bases that match TRBD1. From germline, CDR1 is SGHAT and CDR2 FQNNGV. The CDR3 consists of 18 residues. The V segment lost 4 bases and the J segment 0 bases; nucleotides outside the gene matches: 12. The CDR3 DNA reads TGTGCCAGCAGCTCCCTGACAGGGACCTACCTAGCCAAAAACATTCAGTACTTC. Amino acids: CASSSLTGTYLAKNIQYF.

The chain has TRBV4-3 and TRBJ1-5; D might be TRBD1 (5 bases). The CDR3 contains 13 residues. Per the germline V gene, CDR1 is LGHNA and CDR2 is YSLEER. V was trimmed by 1 base and J by 9 bases, leaving 10 bases between them. The chain's CDR3 is CASSQGVGRPQHF. As DNA, the CDR3 is TGCGCCAGCAGCCAAGGGGTGGGGCGGCCCCAGCATTTT.

The chain couples TRBV7-9 to TRBJ2-6; D unclear. The germline CDR1 and CDR2 sequences are SEHNR and FQNEAQ (reference sequence). Trimming shortened V by 8 bases and J by 2 bases, and 13 bases separated the two germline ends. CDR3 length: 15 residues. The CDR3 bases are TGTGCCAGCCGGCCTGCTAACCCTGGGGCCAACGTCCTGACTTTC. This translates into CASRPANPGANVLTF.

In this sample, this clonotype turned up many times. J is TRBJ2-1 and V is TRBV25-1, with 7 bases lining up with TRBD1. Trimming removed 4 bases from V and 6 bases from J; junction bases left unmatched: 12. The CDR3 has 16 amino acids. Germline-derived CDR1 and CDR2 are MGHDK and SYGVNS. In nucleotides, the CDR3 is TGTGCCAGCAGTGTTACCAAAGGGGGCCCCTCCAATGAGCAGTTCTTC. The encoded protein is CASSVTKGGPSNEQFF.

On this clonotype itself: At one end, the junction sequence differs from germline, possibly due to a read error. The chain carries TRBV6-2 or TRBV6-3 and TRBJ2-1; possible D gene TRBD2, 6 bases. The CDR3 consists of 12 residues. Germline CDR1 reads MNHEY; CDR2 reads SVGEGT. The chain's CDR3 is CASSPFGLPGRF. The CDR3 DNA reads TGTGCCAGCAGTCCATTCGGCCTCCCGGGGAGGTTC.

There are a few counts of this clonotype. This chain links TRBV11-2 with TRBJ1-4, with D possibly being TRBD1 (5 bases). The CDR3 extends over 15 amino acids. Trimming stripped 4 bases from V and 4 bases from J, with 13 bases between. Germline V gene data show CDR1 as SGHAT and CDR2 as FQNNGV. CDR3 sequence reads: CASSSTGRINEKLFF. CDR3 sequence (DNA): TGTGCCAGCAGCTCAACGGGACGGATTAATGAAAAACTGTTTTTT. The entire variable domain, with the rest obtained from reference TRBV11-2 and TRBJ1-4, is as follows: EAGVAQSPRYKIIEKRQSVAFWCNPISGHATLYWYQQILGQGPKLLIQFQNNGVVDDSQLPKDRFSAERLKGVDSTLKIQPAKLEDSAVYLCASSSTGRINEKLFFGSGTQLSVL.

This clonotype was seen more than once but under ten times. The chain is built from TRBV5-1 and TRBJ2-6; no reliable D call. Trimming stripped 6 bases from V and 12 bases from J, with 10 bases between. Germline loops: CDR1 SGHRS, CDR2 YFSETQ. CDR3 size: 11 residues. CDR3 residues: CASTDRSVLTF. The CDR3 nucleotides are TGCGCCAGCACCGACCGCAGCGTCCTGACTTTC.

The chain combines TRBV7-3 with TRBJ1-2, with D possibly TRBD1 on 6 matching bases. The CDR3 length is 13 residues. Germline CDR1 and CDR2: SGHTA and FQGTGA. V was clipped by 4 bases and J by 6 bases, with 12 bases between them. CDR3 sequence reads: CASSSDRFDGYTF. The DNA for the CDR3 is TGTGCCAGCAGCTCCGACAGGTTCGATGGCTACACCTTC.

V is TRBV4-1 and J is TRBJ1-2, with D tentatively TRBD1 (5 bases). Germline lookup yields CDR1 MGHRA and CDR2 YSYEKL. The germline V and J ends were trimmed by 1 base and 2 bases, with 8 bases remaining between them. This CDR3 is built from 14 residues. Here the CDR3 reads CASSQAEGNYGYTF. The CDR3 nucleotides read TGCGCCAGCAGCCAAGCGGAGGGGAACTATGGCTACACCTTC.

This clonotype was observed a handful of times. The chain joins TRBV5-1 to TRBJ2-2; D perhaps matches TRBD1 (5 bases). This CDR3 spans 11 amino acids. V was shortened by 7 bases and J by 7 bases, with 8 bases between the two germline ends. The V gene's germline CDR1 is SGHRS and CDR2 YFSETQ. The CDR3 bases are TGCGCCAGCTGGGGCAGCGGGGAGCTGTTTTTT. Translating it yields CASWGSGELFF.

Ten or more counts support this clonotype. V gene TRBV18 combines with J gene TRBJ2-7, with D tentatively TRBD1 (5 bases). Looked up from germline, CDR1 is KGHSH and CDR2 is LQKENI. V was trimmed by 0 bases and J by 2 bases, leaving 8 bases between them. The CDR3 is made up of 14 amino acids. CDR3 in amino acids: CASSPPAGTYEQYF. The CDR3 DNA reads as TGTGCCAGCTCACCACCGGCAGGGACCTACGAGCAGTACTTC.

V is TRBV5-1 and J is TRBJ1-2; D is unresolved. Germline-derived CDR1 and CDR2 are SGHRS and YFSETQ. The CDR3 runs 14 residues. V was pared by 4 bases and J by 6 bases, with 16 bases between. The CDR3 nucleotides are TGCGCCAGCAGCCTACGGTCTGGATCGGATGGCTACACCTTC. Residues: CASSLRSGSDGYTF.

This clonotype was seen a handful of times. J is TRBJ1-2 and V is TRBV5-8; 8 bases align to TRBD1. Germline values: CDR1 SGHTS, CDR2 YDEGEE. The CDR3 contains 13 residues. V was pared by 2 bases and J by 4 bases, with 1 base of the junction left unmatched. The CDR3 DNA reads as TGTGCCAGCAGCTTCGGGACAGGCTATGGCTACACCTTC. Translated, it gives CASSFGTGYGYTF.

This clonotype occurred a few times. The chain uses TRBV6-4 and TRBJ1-6; possibly TRBD1 for D (6 bases). Germline V gene sequence: CDR1 MRHNA, CDR2 SNTAGT. Trimming took 2 bases from V and 14 from J, leaving 22 bases between them. The CDR3 loop spans 16 amino acids. The CDR3 spells CASSDAPGGQPRALHF. DNA of the CDR3: TGTGCCAGCAGTGACGCCCCCGGAGGACAGCCCAGGGCCCTCCACTTT.

The chain couples TRBV6-2 or TRBV6-3 to TRBJ1-2; tentative D call: TRBD1 (5 bases). The CDR3 is 15 residues long. Germline V CDR1 and CDR2: MNHEY, SVGEGT. Trimming took 7 bases from V and 6 from J, leaving 21 bases between them. In DNA, the CDR3 is TGTGCCAGCACCATAGCCGTGGAGGGGCTTCATGGCTACACCTTC. It encodes CASTIAVEGLHGYTF.

This clonotype appeared a few times. The chain employs TRBV7-9 and TRBJ1-1, with a tentative D call TRBD1 (5 bases). There are 13 residues in the CDR3. In germline, CDR1 is SEHNR, CDR2 FQNEAQ (reference sequence). V was pared by 0 bases and J by 10 bases, with 12 bases between. This CDR3 reads CASSLAGQGGAFF. DNA of the CDR3: TGTGCCAGCAGCTTAGCCGGGCAGGGAGGAGCTTTCTTT. The full variable domain, in which reference TRBV7-9 and TRBJ1-1 provide the parts outside the CDR3, is DTGVSQNPRHKITKRGQNVTFRCDPISEHNRLYWYRQTLGQGPEFLTYFQNEAQLEKSRLLSDRFSAERPKGSFSTLEIQRTEQGDSAMYLCASSLAGQGGAFFGQGTRLTVV.

As regards this clonotype: No conserved phenylalanine or tryptophan ends this CDR3, so it is likely a read error. This chain connects TRBV5-1 to TRBJ1-5; a possible D gene is TRBD1 (5 bases). CDR1 and CDR2 from the germline V gene are SGHRS and YFSETQ. The CDR3 is made up of 14 amino acids. V gave up 4 bases and J gave up 4 bases, with 12 bases separating them. Here the CDR3 reads CASSTGHTNQPQHI. CDR3 bases: TGCGCCAGCAGCACCGGACACACTAATCAGCCCCAGCATATT.

The chain carries TRBV29-1 and TRBJ1-1, with D unresolved. Trimming pared 2 bases from V and 6 bases from J, leaving 13 bases between. The germline CDR1 and CDR2 sequences are SQVTM and ANQGSEA. The CDR3 has 13 amino acids. DNA of the CDR3: TGCAGCGTTGAAACAGACAAGACCTCTGAAGCTTTCTTT. This gives the protein CSVETDKTSEAFF. The variable domain in full, with the rest retrieved from reference TRBV29-1 and TRBJ1-1, is SAVISQKPSRDICQRGTSLTIQCQVDSQVTMMFWYRQQPGQSLTLIATANQGSEATYESGFVIDKFPISRPNLTFSTLTVSNMSPEDSSIYLCSVETDKTSEAFFGQGTRLTVV.

In this sample, this clonotype turned up many times. The chain's CDR3 is CSARDTSGPSNEQFF. The CDR3 coding sequence is TGCAGTGCTAGAGATACTAGCGGTCCATCCAATGAGCAGTTCTTC. The chain combines TRBV20-1 with TRBJ2-1, with 8 positions matching TRBD2. Trimming cost V 0 bases and J 6 bases; bases outside gene matches: 7. Germline V gene data show CDR1 as DFQATT and CDR2 as SNEGSKA (reference sequence). The CDR3 length is 15 residues.

This clonotype occurred a few times. The chain joins TRBV20-1 to TRBJ2-1; 12 nucleotides align to TRBD2. The J segment lost 3 bases and the V segment lost 5 bases, leaving 5 bases of the junction unmatched. This CDR3 is built from 15 residues. CDR1 is DFQATT, CDR2 SNEGSKA, per germline (reference sequence). The CDR3 sequence is CSAGGLAGIYNEQFF. The CDR3 DNA reads as TGCAGTGCTGGAGGACTAGCGGGGATCTACAATGAGCAGTTCTTC.